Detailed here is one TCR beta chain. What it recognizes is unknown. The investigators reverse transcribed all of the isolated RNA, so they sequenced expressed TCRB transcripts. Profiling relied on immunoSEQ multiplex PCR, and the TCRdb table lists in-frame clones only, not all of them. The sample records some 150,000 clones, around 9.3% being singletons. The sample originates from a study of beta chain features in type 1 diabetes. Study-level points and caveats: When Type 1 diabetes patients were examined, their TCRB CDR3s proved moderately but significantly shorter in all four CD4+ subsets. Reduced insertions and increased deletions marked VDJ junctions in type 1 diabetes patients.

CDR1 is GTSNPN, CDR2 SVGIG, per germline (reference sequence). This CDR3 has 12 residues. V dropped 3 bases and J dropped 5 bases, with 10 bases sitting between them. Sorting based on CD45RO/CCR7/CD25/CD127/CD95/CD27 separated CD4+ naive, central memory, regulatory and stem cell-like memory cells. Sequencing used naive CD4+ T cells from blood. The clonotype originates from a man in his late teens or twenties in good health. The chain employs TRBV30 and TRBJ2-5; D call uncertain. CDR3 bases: TGTGCCTGGAGCCCCTATGTCGAGACCCAGTACTTC. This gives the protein CAWSPYVETQYF.